This passage covers 9 T cell receptor beta chains from one sample sequenced in a study of CXCR3-negative and CXCR3-positive naive CD8 T cells. No antigen is known for these receptors. Overall study results and limits: TRB CDR3 hydrophobicity was greater in CXCR3-positive naive cells than in CXCR3-negative naive cells.

5' RACE with UMI labels generated the TRB cDNA libraries. Reprocessing the 5' RACE reads, TCRdb reports a single entry for every CDR3 protein and omits DNA. This sample's table reports over 95,000 distinct CDR3 sequences. The sequenced material came from naive CXCR3+ CD8+ T cells from blood. Subset here: CD45RO-CCR7+CD27+CD95- naive CD8+ T cells expressing CXCR3 (TNR3+). The receptors were gathered from a human donor in good health. Some clones in this sample may be carry-over from other donors' samples.

The chain joins TRBV4-1 to TRBJ2-1; TCRdb reports TRBD1, a call that lacks DNA to check it against. The CDR3 loop spans 14 amino acids. The germline V gene encodes CDR1 MGHRA and CDR2 YSYEKL. CDR3: CASSQDRQNNEQFF.

CDR3 amino acids: CASSLARGYEQYF. The V and J genes are TRBV7-2 and TRBJ2-7. Germline CDR1 is SGHTA and CDR2 is FQGNSA. There are 13 residues in the CDR3. The full variable domain, with the rest looked up from reference TRBV7-2 and TRBJ2-7, is GAGVSQSPSNKVTEKGKDVELRCDPISGHTALYWYRQSLGQGLEFLIYFQGNSAPDKSGLPSDRFSAERTGGSVSTLTIQRTQQEDSAVYLCASSLARGYEQYFGPGTRLTVT.

The chain combines TRBV12-3 or TRBV12-4 with TRBJ1-2; TCRdb calls TRBD1, which cannot be checked without DNA. This CDR3 has 15 residues. The CDR3: CASRDGLGGNYGYTF.

The V gene is TRBV10-3, the J gene TRBJ2-7; TCRdb's D call of TRBD1 is untestable without DNA. The CDR3 is 15 amino acids. CDR1 is ENHRY and CDR2 is SYGVKD in the germline V gene. This CDR3 reads CAISEHQGPYYEQYF.

V usage is TRBV12-3 or TRBV12-4 and J usage is TRBJ2-7; TCRdb indicates TRBD1, and absent DNA this call remains unverified. This CDR3 contains 15 residues. CDR3 protein: CASSPRGSGPYEQYF.

The CDR3 here is CSVEGGSEQYF. V usage is TRBV29-1 and J usage is TRBJ2-7; checking the TCRdb D call of TRBD2 is not possible without DNA. The CDR3 loop spans 11 amino acids. Germline V gene sequence: CDR1 SQVTM, CDR2 ANQGSEA.

The CDR3 sequence is CSVDPSGRSETQYF. The chain recombines TRBV29-1 with TRBJ2-5; there is no DNA to check the TCRdb D call of TRBD1. CDR1 and CDR2 (germline): SQVTM, ANQGSEA. This CDR3 is 14 amino acids long.

This chain connects TRBV7-3 to TRBJ2-7; without DNA, the TCRdb call of TRBD1 cannot be checked. Germline V lookup: CDR1 SGHTA, CDR2 FQGTGA. The CDR3 totals 14 residues. This chain's CDR3 is CASSPWDRGGEQYF.

The chain uses TRBV4-1 and TRBJ2-1; TCRdb picks TRBD1, but there is no DNA to check that call. Germline CDR1 MGHRA, CDR2 YSYEKL. CDR3 length: 17 residues. The CDR3: CASSQETAESSYNEQFF.